A single TCR beta chain is shown here with its context. This clone has just one count. Its cognate antigen has yet to be identified. It has no much larger one-base neighbor in the sample; base qualities were not kept. Trimming removed 0 bases from V and 1 base from J, leaving 18 bases between the germline ends. CDR1 is given as GTSNPN and CDR2 as SVGIG, both from the germline V gene (reference sequence). Measured from the cysteine to the phenylalanine, the CDR3 is 17 residues long. Kept here is only the CDR3 DNA, which spans 51 bases and is read in frame from base 1. This sample was taken from a study of cytomegalovirus exposure and HLA in healthy donors (dated by TCRdb to between 2016 and 2019). Background for the entire study: In an earlier analysis of about 560 of the donors, 276 Gb of sequence data and 100 million or so unique TCR beta sequences from about 180 million T cells were reported. An early release covering more than 500 HLA-typed donors comprised about 300 gigabases of sequencing data and tens of millions of unique TCR sequences. The genetic ancestry cluster associated with self-reported Caucasian donors included 65% to 90% of the roughly 410 genotyped donors. The study aimed to test whether signatures of past pathogen exposure could be identified by cataloging public T cell receptors. The study used immunosequencing to profile the T cell repertoires of 666 subjects and linked those repertoires to cytomegalovirus serostatus. A separate validation cohort of over a hundred different subjects was used in addition to the approximately 670-subject first cohort. To predict cytomegalovirus infection status, the study combined high-throughput TCR immunosequencing, statistical association of individual TCRs with disease status, and machine learning. A later analysis re-analyzed previously published TCR beta repertoires from about 730 donors and added high-resolution HLA genotyping to study TCR occurrence patterns. Rather than using new phenotypic data, the later analysis identified candidate immune exposures from TCR beta sequences and from how often those sequences occurred across donors. An earlier analysis of 587 of the donors used high-throughput TCR beta sequencing to judge whether each TCR beta V gene segment behaved as functional or pseudogenic. Alongside the repertoire data, information on donor age, sex, ethnicity and CMV serostatus was compiled. In a later genetic analysis, genome-wide SNP genotypes for about three fifths of the roughly 670 donors were used, and that subset was treated as a discovery cohort. Every repertoire in the discovery cohort had been generated on one and the same sequencing platform. HLA typing included class I and class II loci at four-digit resolution. The number of donors typed differed by locus, with about 620-630 for A, B, C, DRB1 and DQB1, around 560 for DQA1, 606 for DPA1, and about 450 for DPB1. About five DR-DQ haplotypes were treated as single units for association and clustering because of strong linkage in the cohort. Across around 400 genotyped donors of the cohort, an average of approximately 200,000 unique TCR beta nucleotide sequences per donor were sequenced, and roughly 17% of those sequences were non-productive. Broader findings and caveats from the paper: A further reported finding was that TCR beta sequences accurately predicted the HLA-A and HLA-B alleles for most subjects in the first cohort. In a later analysis, HLA-associated TCR beta chains showed more clonal expansion and lower generation probabilities than non-associated chains that were equally common. When HLA alleles, especially DR and DQ, strongly co-occurred, TCR associations were difficult to assign to individual alleles. According to a later genetic analysis, donors in an Asian-associated ancestry cluster had fewer N-insertions in productive TCRs than the approximately 630-donor mean. Sequencing depth was assumed to be roughly uniform across donors in the presence/absence analyses, though that assumption may not hold. This cohort had only TCR beta chains sequenced, and the lack of alpha or paired-chain data limited which features could be detected. Roughly 15 rarely observed V segments, including chromosome 9 orphons, were excluded from the earlier analysis of a few hundred of the donors because counts were too low. Because HLA typing was unavailable for some donors at each locus, only the typed subset was used in association tests. Most TCR sequences were observed very rarely across donors, whereas some public TCRs were present in many individuals. A later analysis associated about 17,000 TCR beta sequences with specific HLA alleles at a false discovery rate of 0.05. In both the original and validation cohorts, the classifier was reported to diagnose cytomegalovirus status with high specificity and sensitivity. It was suggested by the authors that the approach could potentially be generalized to other disease states and immunological phenotypes. Three of the identified cytomegalovirus-associated TCR beta chains were confirmed in vitro to be specific for cytomegalovirus antigens. V-gene and J-gene trimming of TCR beta chains was associated with a missense DCLRE1C variant in a later genetic analysis, and the association was replicated in an independent cohort. A total of 150 or so TCR beta chains were listed by the study as associated with cytomegalovirus. CMV serostatus was the only immune exposure information available for the cohort. Linkage disequilibrium might explain the correlated functional status among segregating V segments, but an unknown experimental factor could not be excluded. Broadly in line with IMGT annotations, most TCR beta V segments showed up in productive rearrangements about 87% or about 30% of the time in an earlier analysis of 587 of the donors. A cluster of highly shared sequence variants was judged likely to be a technical artifact of the sequencing pipeline. A later analysis found that most CMV-associated TCR beta chains appeared HLA-restricted, with HLA associations seemingly driven largely by CMV exposure. Some IMGT-functional V segments, including TRBV6-2 and TRBV6-3, could not be told apart with the 87-base-pair reads, so those segments were excluded. According to a later analysis, parvovirus B19, influenza, CMV and Epstein-Barr virus appeared linked to several top co-occurrence clusters. According to a later analysis, TCR association rates differed among HLA loci, with DRB1 alleles showing the most associated TCRs and HLA-C alleles showing the fewest.

The cohort comprised hundreds of healthy bone marrow donors. At the time of sampling, all cohort members were nominally healthy, though unrecorded immune exposures were likely present. The donor tested CMV seronegative and was one of the 352 seronegative cohort members. A peripheral blood sample was provided by each donor, and peripheral blood mononuclear cells were used for TCR beta sequencing. The Qiagen DNeasy Blood Extraction Kit was used to extract genomic DNA from the blood cell samples. The library was made by the immunoSEQ multiplex PCR assay. A mixture of 60 forward primers for TCR Vbeta segments and 13 reverse primers for TCR Jbeta segments was used in the multiplex PCR. The CDR3 region of rearranged TCR beta genes was amplified from genomic DNA with a multiplex PCR assay. The amplified TCR beta libraries were sequenced on the Illumina HiSeq System as 87-base-pair reads. On the authors' methods: A later analysis tallied roughly 80 million unique TCR beta chains across the 610 or so repertoires, and about 12 million of those chains were shared by two or more donors. Raw reads were error-corrected and collapsed into unique sequences with a nearest-neighbor algorithm that merged closely related sequences to remove PCR and sequencing errors. Alignment of CDR3 sequences to IMGT reference sequences was used to assign V, D and J gene segments. Each retained sequence needed at least a six-nucleotide match to both a V gene segment and a J gene segment. Rearrangements were classified as productive when the CDR3 lacked stop codons and remained in frame with V and J, and all other rearrangements were classified as non-productive. CDR3 was defined by IMGT convention, running from the second conserved V-encoded cysteine to the conserved J-encoded phenylalanine. The earlier analysis of approximately 590 of the donors excluded any sequence lacking an unambiguous match to a single V gene segment. In an earlier analysis of 500 to 750 of the donors, V segments were called functional above 56.7% productive rearrangements and were called segregating when the between-donor standard deviation exceeded 5%. A statistical classification framework was built to diagnose cytomegalovirus status from the catalog of TCR beta chain sequences. In a later analysis, TCR nucleotide sequences were compared against IMGT/GENE-DB human TR gene sequences so that V and J genes could be assigned. Using the TCRdist pipeline, a later analysis assigned CDR3 sequences along with most-parsimonious VDJ recombination scenarios. A later analysis defined each TCR beta chain by its CDR3 amino acid sequence plus V-gene family, and excluded reads lacking a unique V-gene family. To address suspected cross-contamination and a sequencing artifact, a later analysis removed several hundred highly shared, low-generation-probability nucleotide sequences. In a later analysis, a clonal expansion index was calculated for each public chain from normalized within-repertoire ranks of inferred template counts. In a later analysis, generation probabilities were computed using a VDJ recombination model fitted to out-of-frame rearrangements, and the results were checked against IGoR. In a later analysis, TCR-TCR, TCR-HLA and TCR-CMV co-occurrence was scored with hypergeometric tests, and a repertoire-size bias correction was applied to TCR pairs. False discovery rates were estimated in a later analysis by permuting HLA or CMV assignments 20 times. A later analysis grouped co-occurring TCRs with DBSCAN, adding TCRdist sequence similarity when clustering within HLA-allele-positive subsets. Repertoires with fewer than 30,000 or more than 120,000 public chains were left out of co-occurrence clustering, as were about five repertoires with anomalous nucleotide sharing. In TCRdb, the immuneACCESS table is reduced to in-frame sequences with V and J assigned. These tables do not hold every clone; where another copy was compared, an unresolved V gene accounts for under half, and the others remain unexplained. The DNA was the basis for D and trimming; V, J and clone size are from that table. A total of about 190,000 clones appear in this sample, roughly 90% of them only once. The ten largest clones add up to under 1.2% of the sample.

The clonotype originates from a boy aged 2 to 10 in good health and CMV-seronegative. The V gene is TRBV30 and the J gene is TRBJ2-5, with no D gene named confidently. Source material: PBMCs. In nucleotides, the sequence is TGTGCCTGGAGTGTACTACGTCAGACCGCTATCCAAGAGACCCAGTACTTC. Translated, this is CAWSVLRQTAIQETQYF.